This is a list of T cell receptor beta chains from one sample in a study of molecular identifiers for immune sequencing clone quantification. From the PCR reads, TCRdb called clonotypes with MiXCR, one entry per CDR3 protein. The sample consists of about 640,000 distinct CDR3 sequences, 15% to 20% of them appearing once. Source material: naive CD8+ T cells from blood, with Jurkat cell RNA spiked in. The receptor set was obtained from a human donor in good health. Some libraries in this study had Jurkat cell RNA spiked in. CDR3s include the opening cysteine and the closing phenylalanine or tryptophan. Each record gives: D gene, clone size, V gene, J gene, CDR3 protein, CDR3 DNA. A D gene is named only where the DNA matches it firmly. For some rows the clone size is stated as once, few or many, or as a class when expanded; others skip it.

d_gene: .
abundance: .
v_gene: TRBV11-3
j_gene: TRBJ2-7
CDR3aa: CASSPRDNDYEQYF
CDR3nt: TGTGCCAGCAGCCCCCGGGACAATGACTACGAGCAGTACTTC

d_gene: TRBD2
abundance: many
v_gene: TRBV7-9
j_gene: TRBJ2-7
CDR3aa: CASSRLTSGAYEQYF
CDR3nt: TGTGCCAGCAGCCGCCTAACTAGCGGGGCCTACGAGCAGTACTTC

d_gene: .
abundance: many
v_gene: TRBV6-5
j_gene: TRBJ2-7
CDR3aa: CASSYVMSSPYEQYF
CDR3nt: TGTGCCAGCAGTTACGTGATGTCCTCTCCCTACGAGCAGTACTTC

d_gene: TRBD2
abundance: many
v_gene: TRBV7-2
j_gene: TRBJ2-1
CDR3aa: CASSSRGVFSYNEQFF
CDR3nt: TGTGCCAGCAGCTCCCGGGGGGTATTCTCCTACAATGAGCAGTTCTTC

d_gene: .
abundance: few
v_gene: TRBV3-1
j_gene: TRBJ2-3
CDR3aa: CAGSQDRSTDTQYF
CDR3nt: TGTGCCGGCAGCCAAGATAGGTCCACAGATACGCAGTATTTT

d_gene: .
abundance: many
v_gene: TRBV20-1
j_gene: TRBJ2-7
CDR3aa: CSAPWGSPVYEQYF
CDR3nt: TGCAGTGCCCCCTGGGGCAGCCCAGTCTACGAGCAGTACTTC

d_gene: TRBD1
abundance: few
v_gene: TRBV5-4
j_gene: TRBJ1-2
CDR3aa: CASSSLVTGYFYGYTF
CDR3nt: TGTGCCAGCAGCTCTCTCGTGACAGGGTATTTCTATGGCTACACCTTC

d_gene: TRBD2
abundance: few
v_gene: TRBV11-3
j_gene: TRBJ2-7
CDR3aa: CASSELSGSSYEQYF
CDR3nt: TGTGCCAGCAGCGAACTTAGCGGGAGCTCCTACGAGCAGTACTTC

d_gene: .
abundance: many
v_gene: TRBV7-6
j_gene: TRBJ1-5
CDR3aa: CASSLSQGNNQPQHF
CDR3nt: TGTGCCAGCAGCTTATCCCAGGGAAACAATCAGCCCCAGCATTTT

d_gene: .
abundance: many
v_gene: TRBV28
j_gene: TRBJ2-5
CDR3aa: CASGGSWQETQYF
CDR3nt: TGTGCCAGCGGTGGTAGTTGGCAAGAGACCCAGTACTTC

d_gene: TRBD2
abundance: many
v_gene: TRBV7-9
j_gene: TRBJ2-1
CDR3aa: CASSPDQVGLANNNEQFF
CDR3nt: TGTGCCAGCAGCCCGGATCAGGTCGGACTAGCGAATAACAATGAGCAGTTCTTC

d_gene: TRBD1
abundance: many
v_gene: TRBV19
j_gene: TRBJ2-5
CDR3aa: CASSIQGAIGETQYF
CDR3nt: TGTGCCAGTAGTATTCAGGGGGCTATCGGGGAGACCCAGTACTTC

d_gene: .
abundance: many
v_gene: TRBV7-9
j_gene: TRBJ2-5
CDR3aa: CASTYPAELHQETQYF
CDR3nt: TGTGCCAGCACCTACCCAGCAGAGCTACACCAAGAGACCCAGTACTTC

d_gene: TRBD1
abundance: .
v_gene: TRBV19
j_gene: TRBJ2-2
CDR3aa: CASSRQGRGTGELFF
CDR3nt: TGTGCCAGTAGCAGACAGGGGCGGGGCACCGGGGAGCTGTTTTTT

d_gene: .
abundance: many
v_gene: TRBV29-1
j_gene: TRBJ2-7
CDR3aa: CSVEVHGTLGQQYF
CDR3nt: TGCAGCGTTGAAGTTCACGGGACCCTCGGCCAGCAGTACTTC

d_gene: .
abundance: .
v_gene: TRBV6-5
j_gene: TRBJ2-7
CDR3aa: CASSYYGTPGDEQYF
CDR3nt: TGTGCCAGCAGTTACTACGGGACCCCTGGGGACGAGCAGTACTTC

d_gene: TRBD2
abundance: few
v_gene: TRBV25-1
j_gene: TRBJ2-1
CDR3aa: CASRGSPPGLAGVAEYNEQFF
CDR3nt: TGTGCCAGCAGGGGTTCCCCCCCGGGACTAGCGGGAGTGGCGGAATACAATGAGCAGTTCTTC